The rows below give T cell receptor beta chains drawn from one sample of a study of blood T cell repertoires in COVID-19. Some clones are missing from TCRdb's copy, which holds only in-frame ones; the method was immunoSEQ multiplex PCR. This sample carries under 85,000 clones, 86% of them seen once, and the ten largest clones take under 20%. Sequenced sample: peripheral blood. These TCRs come from a man older than 75 in a cohort sampled during active COVID-19. Each CDR3 is given with its conserved first and last residue. Each record gives: CDR3 protein, CDR3 DNA, V gene, J gene, clone size, D gene. A D gene is named only where the DNA matches it firmly. Expanded clones are given a class, and other clones once, few, many or no size at all.

CDR3aa: CASSPESHDGYTF
CDR3nt: TGTGCCAGCAGCCCCGAGTCCCACGATGGCTACACCTTC
v_gene: TRBV2
j_gene: TRBJ1-2
abundance: NA
d_gene: NA

CDR3aa: CASSPYTSNQPQHF
CDR3nt: TGTGCCAGCAGCCCATACACGTCCAATCAGCCCCAGCATTTT
v_gene: TRBV3-1/TRBV3-2
j_gene: TRBJ1-5
abundance: NA
d_gene: NA

CDR3aa: CASSLSGFNEKLFF
CDR3nt: TGTGCCAGCAGCTTGTCAGGGTTCAATGAAAAACTGTTTTTT
v_gene: TRBV7-9
j_gene: TRBJ1-4
abundance: NA
d_gene: NA

CDR3aa: CASSRDNSYEQYF
CDR3nt: TGTGCCAGCAGCCGGGACAATTCCTACGAGCAGTACTTC
v_gene: TRBV9
j_gene: TRBJ2-7
abundance: NA
d_gene: NA

CDR3aa: CASSYRQGNQPQHF
CDR3nt: TGTGCCAGCAGTTATCGGCAGGGGAATCAGCCCCAGCATTTT
v_gene: TRBV6-5
j_gene: TRBJ1-5
abundance: NA
d_gene: NA

CDR3aa: CASSPGTNTGELFF
CDR3nt: TGTGCCAGCAGCCCAGGGACGAACACCGGGGAGCTGTTTTTT
v_gene: TRBV11-1
j_gene: TRBJ2-2
abundance: NA
d_gene: NA

CDR3aa: CPRGGVPYNEQFF
CDR3nt: TGTCCCCGGGGGGGCGTCCCGTACAATGAGCAGTTCTTC
v_gene: TRBV6-5
j_gene: TRBJ2-1
abundance: NA
d_gene: TRBD2

CDR3aa: CASSDRETEKLFF
CDR3nt: TGTGCCAGCTCGGACCGGGAAACCGAAAAACTGTTTTTT
v_gene: TRBV18
j_gene: TRBJ1-4
abundance: NA
d_gene: NA

CDR3aa: CASSQGTGGTYEQYF
CDR3nt: TGCGCCAGCAGCCAAGGGACGGGGGGGACCTACGAGCAGTACTTC
v_gene: TRBV4-3
j_gene: TRBJ2-7
abundance: NA
d_gene: TRBD2

CDR3aa: CASSPGASTEAFF
CDR3nt: TGTGCCAGCTCACCAGGGGCTTCGACTGAAGCTTTCTTT
v_gene: TRBV18
j_gene: TRBJ1-1
abundance: NA
d_gene: NA

CDR3aa: CATSDTGRHNEQFF
CDR3nt: TGTGCCACCAGTGATACAGGGCGCCACAATGAGCAGTTCTTC
v_gene: TRBV24-1
j_gene: TRBJ2-1
abundance: NA
d_gene: NA

CDR3aa: CASSPWASGDEQYF
CDR3nt: TGTGCCAGCTCACCCTGGGCTTCGGGGGACGAGCAGTACTTC
v_gene: TRBV18
j_gene: TRBJ2-7
abundance: NA
d_gene: NA

CDR3aa: CASSIEGETDTQYF
CDR3nt: TGTGCCAGTAGTATTGAAGGGGAAACAGATACGCAGTATTTT
v_gene: TRBV19
j_gene: TRBJ2-3
abundance: NA
d_gene: NA

CDR3aa: CASSQGRGTEYQETQYF
CDR3nt: TGTGCCAGCAGCCAAGGTCGGGGTACCGAGTACCAAGAGACCCAGTACTTC
v_gene: TRBV14
j_gene: TRBJ2-5
abundance: NA
d_gene: NA

CDR3aa: CASSDPGQSTDTQYF
CDR3nt: TGTGCCAGCAGTGATCCGGGACAAAGCACAGATACGCAGTATTTT
v_gene: TRBV6-1
j_gene: TRBJ2-3
abundance: NA
d_gene: NA

CDR3aa: CASSEPSGGLNWPDTQYF
CDR3nt: TGCGCCAGCAGTGAGCCTAGCGGGGGGCTTAACTGGCCAGATACGCAGTATTTT
v_gene: TRBV10-1
j_gene: TRBJ2-3
abundance: NA
d_gene: TRBD2

CDR3aa: CASTLQYRGPEAFF
CDR3nt: TGTGCCAGCACCCTTCAGTACAGGGGACCTGAAGCTTTCTTT
v_gene: TRBV6-5
j_gene: TRBJ1-1
abundance: NA
d_gene: TRBD1

CDR3aa: CASSLMDGQGYEKLFF
CDR3nt: TGTGCCAGCAGCTTGATGGACGGACAGGGCTATGAAAAACTGTTTTTT
v_gene: TRBV5-6
j_gene: TRBJ1-4
abundance: NA
d_gene: TRBD1

CDR3aa: CATTPPGLTKGEEQFF
CDR3nt: TGTGCCACAACCCCCCCCGGACTTACCAAGGGCGAGGAGCAGTTCTTC
v_gene: TRBV5-4
j_gene: TRBJ2-1
abundance: NA
d_gene: NA

CDR3aa: CASSVDTAYEQYF
CDR3nt: TGTGCCAGCAGCGTAGACACAGCCTACGAGCAGTACTTC
v_gene: TRBV9
j_gene: TRBJ2-7
abundance: NA
d_gene: NA

CDR3aa: CASSPGGDPEDTQYF
CDR3nt: TGCGCCAGCAGCCCCGGCGGGGACCCAGAAGATACGCAGTATTTT
v_gene: TRBV4-1
j_gene: TRBJ2-3
abundance: NA
d_gene: NA

CDR3aa: CSASPWTGTSGTDTQYF
CDR3nt: TGCAGTGCTAGTCCATGGACGGGGACTAGCGGCACAGATACGCAGTATTTT
v_gene: TRBV20-1
j_gene: TRBJ2-3
abundance: NA
d_gene: TRBD2

CDR3aa: CASSPVTRVEGNTIYF
CDR3nt: TGTGCCAGCTCACCAGTTACCAGGGTGGAGGGAAACACCATATATTTT
v_gene: TRBV18
j_gene: TRBJ1-3
abundance: many
d_gene: NA

CDR3aa: CASSDDRGRGYTF
CDR3nt: TGTGCCAGCAGCGATGACAGGGGCAGGGGCTACACCTTC
v_gene: TRBV2
j_gene: TRBJ1-2
abundance: NA
d_gene: TRBD1

CDR3aa: CASSPKSGDSYEKLFF
CDR3nt: TGTGCCAGCAGCCCCAAATCTGGGGACAGCTATGAAAAACTGTTTTTT
v_gene: TRBV5-4
j_gene: TRBJ1-4
abundance: once
d_gene: TRBD1

CDR3aa: CASSYSLYGYTF
CDR3nt: TGTGCCAGCAGTTACTCCTTATATGGCTACACCTTC
v_gene: TRBV6-2/TRBV6-3
j_gene: TRBJ1-2
abundance: NA
d_gene: NA

CDR3aa: CAAGSGGAGTGELFF
CDR3nt: TGTGCCGCAGGGAGCGGGGGGGCAGGCACCGGGGAGCTGTTTTTT
v_gene: TRBV6-5
j_gene: TRBJ2-2
abundance: NA
d_gene: TRBD2

CDR3aa: CASSPLLAGGLGEQFF
CDR3nt: TGTGCCAGCAGTCCCCTACTAGCGGGGGGGCTTGGGGAGCAGTTCTTC
v_gene: TRBV27
j_gene: TRBJ2-1
abundance: NA
d_gene: TRBD2

CDR3aa: CASSYLLAGNTQYF
CDR3nt: TGTGCCAGCAGTTATTTGCTAGCGGGGAATACGCAGTATTTT
v_gene: TRBV6-5
j_gene: TRBJ2-3
abundance: NA
d_gene: TRBD2